These 27 T cell receptor beta chains were all obtained from the same sample, sequenced in a study of Graves' ophthalmopathy and Graves' hyperthyroidism (dated by TCRdb to 2016 to 2019). Sequencing took place on an Illumina HiSeq 2000. TCR beta CDR3 regions were amplified from RNA transcripts for repertoire sequencing. A first-round RT-PCR used HTBI primers with the Qiagen OneStep RT-PCR kit, followed by a second-round multiplex PCR, size selection and purification. TCRdb passed the public sequencing reads through fastp at Q25 and MiXCR, retaining productive beta sequences. Each entry is one CDR3 protein sequence, shown with its most common DNA and genes. For this sample there are hundreds of thousands of distinct CDR3 sequences; about two fifths appear just once. The top ten constitute over 2.5% of the sample. Sequenced sample: peripheral blood. These receptors originate from an adult man with Graves' ophthalmopathy.

The V call is TRBV29-1, the J call TRBJ1-5; no reliable D call. The CDR3 contains 10 residues. V gave up 3 bases and J gave up 11 bases, with 8 bases separating them. The germline V gene has CDR1 SQVTM and CDR2 ANQGSEA. This chain's CDR3 is CSVDGQTQHF. In DNA form, the CDR3 reads TGCAGCGTTGACGGCCAGACCCAGCATTTT.

This clonotype showed up many times. The chain carries TRBV2 and TRBJ2-5; TRBD1 is a possible D gene (5 bases). The CDR3 is 16 amino acids. V gave up 2 bases and J gave up 0 bases, with 13 bases separating them. Germline V gene sequence: CDR1 SNHLY, CDR2 FYNNEI. CDR3 sequence: CASSERAGPNQETQYF. In DNA form, the CDR3 reads TGTGCCAGCAGTGAAAGGGCAGGGCCCAACCAAGAGACCCAGTACTTC. Together with reference TRBV2 and TRBJ2-5, the CDR3 gives the full variable domain: EPEVTQTPSHQVTQMGQEVILRCVPISNHLYFYWYRQILGQKVEFLVSFYNNEISEKSEIFDDQFSVERPDGSNFTLKIRSTKLEDSAMYFCASSERAGPNQETQYFGPGTRLLVL.

This clonotype was seen a single time. This chain links TRBV29-1 with TRBJ1-2; a weak D match, TRBD1 (5 bases). CDR1 SQVTM and CDR2 ANQGSEA come from the germline V gene. The V and J ends lost 7 bases and 5 bases respectively, with 20 bases between them. The CDR3 consists of 14 residues. CDR3 protein: CSENSAGTLYGYTF. The CDR3 nucleotides are TGCAGCGAGAACTCGGCCGGGACGCTGTATGGCTACACCTTC.

This clonotype was counted a single time. The chain is built from TRBV7-9 and TRBJ1-1; 8 positions match TRBD1. Germline V gene lookup returns CDR1 SEHNR and CDR2 FQNEAQ (reference sequence). Losses at the gene ends were 3 bases for V and 6 bases for J; bases not matched to a gene: 6. This CDR3 comprises 14 residues. CDR3 in amino acids: CASSLTGEGAEAFF. The DNA for the CDR3 is TGTGCCAGCAGCTTGACAGGGGAAGGGGCTGAAGCTTTCTTT. The complete variable domain, with remaining parts taken from reference TRBV7-9 and TRBJ1-1, reads DTGVSQNPRHKITKRGQNVTFRCDPISEHNRLYWYRQTLGQGPEFLTYFQNEAQLEKSRLLSDRFSAERPKGSFSTLEIQRTEQGDSAMYLCASSLTGEGAEAFFGQGTRLTVV.

This chain uses TRBV6-5 with TRBJ2-7, with D possibly TRBD1 on 5 matching bases. V lost 6 bases and J lost 2, with 17 bases in between. This CDR3 is 15 amino acids long. Germline CDR1 and CDR2: MNHEY and SVGAGI. The CDR3 loop reads CASRQGSPGTYEQYF. In DNA form, the CDR3 reads TGTGCCAGCAGACAAGGATCACCAGGGACCTACGAGCAGTACTTC.

V is TRBV6-6 and J is TRBJ2-5, with 10 positions matching TRBD2. Germline lookup yields CDR1 MNHNY and CDR2 SVGAGI (reference sequence). V lost 0 bases and J lost 12; bases outside the gene matches: 7. The CDR3 contains 14 residues. The CDR3 bases are TGTGCCAGCAGTTACTCGAGGCTAGCGGGGGTTGAGTACTTC. It codes for CASSYSRLAGVEYF.

Many counts were recorded for this clonotype. The rearrangement joins TRBV24-1 to TRBJ2-7, with 9 bases identical to TRBD1. The germline gives CDR1 KGHDR, CDR2 SFDVKD. Trimming removed 3 bases from V and 3 bases from J; junction bases left unmatched: 2. The CDR3 runs to 14 residues. In nucleotides, the CDR3 is TGTGCCACCAGTGATGCGACAGGGGGCTACGAGCAGTACTTC. Translation gives CATSDATGGYEQYF.

This clonotype was seen many times. The CDR3 spells CASSRVPGQQYF. The CDR3, as DNA: TGTGCCAGCAGCCGAGTCCCGGGACAGCAGTACTTC. The J gene is TRBJ2-7, the V gene TRBV7-9; the D gene could be TRBD1 or TRBD2 (5 bases each). Trimming took 5 bases from V and 8 from J, leaving 13 bases between them. The CDR3 spans 12 residues. Germline assignment: CDR1 SEHNR and CDR2 FQNEAQ (reference sequence).

The V and J genes are TRBV10-3 and TRBJ2-5, with TRBD2 identical over 11 bases. The trim removed 10 bases at V and 5 bases at J, leaving 15 bases unmatched. Germline V CDR1 and CDR2: ENHRY, SYGVKD. This CDR3 is 16 amino acids long. The CDR3 is CASRGGSGGARETQYF. CDR3 bases: TGTGCCAGCAGGGGTGGTAGCGGGGGGGCCCGGGAGACCCAGTACTTC.

This clonotype occurred many times. The chain carries TRBV7-8 and TRBJ2-5; TRBD2 matches 7 bases. After removal of 5 bases from V and 3 bases from J, the junction contained 6 bases not matched to a gene. The germline V gene encodes CDR1 SGHVS and CDR2 FQNEAQ. The CDR3 sequence is 14 residues long. The CDR3 here is CASSKRGLEETQYF. As DNA, the CDR3 is TGTGCCAGCAGCAAACGAGGACTAGAAGAGACCCAGTACTTC.

This clonotype was seen more than once but under ten times. The chain combines TRBV6-2 or TRBV6-3 with TRBJ2-7; possible D gene TRBD2, 6 bases. Germline V gives CDR1 MNHEY, CDR2 SVGEGT. This CDR3 region has 13 residues. V lost 3 bases and J lost 9, with 15 bases in between. CDR3 nucleotide sequence: TGTGCCAGCAGTTATGCGGGAATCCTACCGCAGTACTTC. Residues: CASSYAGILPQYF.

The CDR3 region has the DNA TGCGCCAGCAGCCAAGTGGGGACAGCTAATGAAAAACTGTTTTTT. Its protein is CASSQVGTANEKLFF. The chain recombines TRBV4-1 with TRBJ1-4, with 7 bases matching TRBD1. The CDR3 sequence is 15 residues long. The J segment lost 3 bases and the V segment lost 1 base, leaving 2 bases of the junction unmatched. Per germline, CDR1 MGHRA and CDR2 YSYEKL.

This clonotype has a count of ten or more. The CDR3 is CASSTGEVGETQYF. CDR3 nucleotides: TGTGCCAGCAGCACGGGGGAGGTCGGAGAGACCCAGTACTTC. The V call is TRBV9, the J call TRBJ2-5; D possibly corresponds to TRBD2 (6 bases). This CDR3 is built from 14 residues. Germline V lookup: CDR1 SGDLS, CDR2 YYNGEE. Deletions cut 4 bases from V and 4 bases from J, with 14 bases between.

This clonotype has at least ten counts. The chain combines TRBV6-6 with TRBJ2-6, with D unclear. The CDR3 is made up of 18 amino acids. The ends were cut back, 5 bases at V and 0 bases at J, with 17 bases in the middle. Germline V gene sequence: CDR1 MNHNY, CDR2 SVGAGI (reference sequence). The CDR3 DNA reads as TGTGCCAGCAGTGGTCAGGCAGGTGATGCCTCTGGGGCCAACGTCCTGACTTTC. Its translation is CASSGQAGDASGANVLTF.

This clonotype has ten or more counts. The gene calls are TRBV12-3 or TRBV12-4 and TRBJ1-5, with D possibly TRBD1 on 6 matching bases. This CDR3 has 15 residues. Trimming took off 6 bases at V and 2 bases at J, with 14 bases between the two ends. CDR3 in DNA: TGTGCCAGCAGCGGAGGGGGGGCGGGCAATCAGCCCCAGCATTTT. Amino acids: CASSGGGAGNQPQHF.

V usage is TRBV10-3 and J usage is TRBJ2-7; D may be TRBD1 (6 bases). The CDR3 covers 14 residues. Trimming stripped 5 bases from V and 1 base from J, with 12 bases between. The V gene's germline CDR1 is ENHRY and CDR2 SYGVKD. The CDR3 spells CAISQGSDSYEQYF. The CDR3 bases are TGTGCCATCAGTCAGGGGTCTGATTCCTACGAGCAGTACTTC.

CDR3 nucleotide sequence: TGTGCCAGCAGTTTCGACTCTGGACAGGGGAATCAGCCCCAGCATTTT. Translation: CASSFDSGQGNQPQHF. The V call is TRBV12-3 or TRBV12-4, the J call TRBJ1-5, with 9 nucleotides matching TRBD1. Trimming at V came to 3 bases and at J to 4 bases, leaving 7 bases not matched to a gene. This CDR3 is built from 16 residues.

This clonotype was detected ten times or more. The rearrangement links TRBV9 to TRBJ1-2, with D possibly matching TRBD1 (5 bases). The germline CDR1 and CDR2 sequences are SGDLS and YYNGEE. The CDR3 sequence is 14 residues long. V shed 3 bases and J shed 4 bases, with 13 bases lying between them. CDR3 in amino acids: CASSGWTSSYGYTF. In nucleotides, the CDR3 is TGTGCCAGCAGCGGTTGGACAAGCTCCTATGGCTACACCTTC.

CDR3 in amino acids: CSARSPTGGYTF. The CDR3 DNA sequence: TGCAGTGCTAGAAGCCCCACAGGGGGCTACACCTTC. V usage is TRBV20-1 and J usage is TRBJ1-2, with a weak D call TRBD1 (6 bases). Trimming shortened V by 2 bases and J by 8 bases, and 12 bases separated the two germline ends. The CDR3 runs 12 residues. CDR1 and CDR2 from the germline V gene are DFQATT and SNEGSKA (reference sequence).

J is TRBJ2-3 and V is TRBV5-5; tentatively, D is TRBD1 (5 bases). The end of the DNA is better explained by TRBJ1-5, so the J call may be wrong. CDR1 is SGHKS and CDR2 is YYEKEE in the germline V gene (reference sequence). The CDR3 length is 14 residues. DNA of the CDR3: TGTGCCAGCAGCTTGCGGGGGAACACAGATACGCAGCATTTT. Translated: CASSLRGNTDTQHF.

On this clonotype: This may arise from a read error, as a much more abundant clone is one base away. V is TRBV2 and J is TRBJ2-2; D gene uncertain. V lost 4 bases to trimming and J lost 0 bases, with 12 bases between them. The CDR3 is 16 amino acids. Germline V gene lookup returns CDR1 SNHLY and CDR2 FYNNEI. The CDR3 reads CASSVGYKANTGELFF. The CDR3 DNA sequence: TGTGCCAGCAGTGTCGGATACAAAGCGAACACCGGGGAGCTGTTTTTT.

This clonotype was seen a handful of times. One base away lies a much larger clone, so this may be a sequencing read error. The genes are TRBV6-5 and TRBJ1-1, with D possibly being TRBD1 (5 bases). V was cut by 7 bases and J by 1 base, with 7 bases left in between. The germline gives CDR1 MNHEY, CDR2 SVGAGI. This CDR3 contains 12 residues. DNA for the CDR3: TGTGCCAGCATTCAGGGGAACACTGAAGCTTTCTTT. It specifies CASIQGNTEAFF.

The rearrangement uses TRBV14 and TRBJ1-5; 7 nucleotides line up with TRBD1. From germline, CDR1 is SGHDN and CDR2 FVKESK. J was trimmed by 5 bases and V by 3 bases; bases with no gene match: 1. CDR3 length: 13 amino acids. The chain's CDR3 is CASSHGTDQPQHF. The CDR3 DNA reads as TGTGCCAGCAGCCACGGGACAGATCAGCCCCAGCATTTT. The variable domain in full, with the rest retrieved from reference TRBV14 and TRBJ1-5, is EAGVTQFPSHSVIEKGQTVTLRCDPISGHDNLYWYRRVMGKEIKFLLHFVKESKQDESGMPNNRFLAERTGGTYSTLKVQPAELEDSGVYFCASSHGTDQPQHFGDGTRLSIL.

V usage is TRBV7-2 and J usage is TRBJ2-7; 8 bases are a match to TRBD1. The CDR3 sequence is 16 residues long. Germline V lookup: CDR1 SGHTA, CDR2 FQGNSA. The V and J ends lost 5 bases and 2 bases, in that order; junction bases with no gene match: 11. CDR3 coding DNA: TGTGCCAGCAGCGAAAGCCCCACAGGGGGGACCTACGAGCAGTACTTC. Its protein product is CASSESPTGGTYEQYF. The whole variable domain, filled in from reference TRBV7-2 and TRBJ2-7, reads GAGVSQSPSNKVTEKGKDVELRCDPISGHTALYWYRQSLGQGLEFLIYFQGNSAPDKSGLPSDRFSAERTGGSVSTLTIQRTQQEDSAVYLCASSESPTGGTYEQYFGPGTRLTVT.

The chain joins TRBV2 to TRBJ2-7, with 7 bases aligning to TRBD2. Germline V CDR1 and CDR2: SNHLY, FYNNEI. There are 13 residues in the CDR3. J lost 3 bases, V lost 8 bases, and 7 bases had no gene match. The CDR3 is CASYGGRGYEQYF. CDR3 DNA: TGTGCCAGCTATGGCGGGAGAGGCTACGAGCAGTACTTC.

This clonotype was seen ten or more times. DNA of the CDR3: TGCGCCAGCAGTGAGTCAGGGGGCGATAGTAGGGGCTACACCTTC. Translated, it gives CASSESGGDSRGYTF. V and J are TRBV10-2 and TRBJ1-2, with 7 bases lining up with TRBD1. V dropped 0 bases and J dropped 8; count of bases not matched to a gene: 9. The CDR3 extends over 15 amino acids. CDR1 WSHSY and CDR2 SAAADI come from the germline V gene.

V and J are TRBV5-1 and TRBJ2-5; TRBD2 matches 11 bases. The CDR3 runs to 17 residues. Germline V lookup: CDR1 SGHRS, CDR2 YFSETQ. Trimming took 1 base from V and 0 from J; bases not matched to a gene: 5. CDR3 sequence: CASSLSSSGGYQETQYF. In DNA, the CDR3 is TGCGCCAGCAGCTTGTCCTCTAGCGGGGGGTACCAAGAGACCCAGTACTTC.